A selection of T cell receptor beta chains follows, all from one sample in a study of naive and memory T cell subsets. Each CDR3 protein is one row after TCRdb ran MiXCR on the 5' RACE reads. This table has about 32,000 distinct CDR3 sequences, approximately 15% appearing once. These TCRs come from a female donor in good health. CDR3s include the opening cysteine and the closing phenylalanine or tryptophan. D genes are given only for firm matches. Size tells how often a clone was seen (once, few, many) or the class of an expanded clone, and some rows leave it out.

D gene,J gene,clone size,V gene,CDR3 protein,CDR3 DNA
.,TRBJ2-6,many,TRBV29-1,CSVVWGLSSGANVLTF,TGCAGCGTTGTGTGGGGGTTAAGCTCTGGGGCCAACGTCCTGACTTTC
TRBD2,TRBJ2-3,.,TRBV9,CASSVSSTSGQDTQYF,TGTGCCAGCAGCGTCTCTTCGACTAGCGGGCAGGATACGCAGTATTTT
.,TRBJ1-1,.,TRBV12-3/TRBV12-4,CASSPGGVMNTEAFF,TGTGCCAGCAGTCCTGGGGGGGTGATGAACACTGAAGCTTTCTTT
TRBD1,TRBJ1-2,many,TRBV20-1,CSAKTGNYGYTF,TGCAGTGCAAAGACAGGGAACTATGGCTACACCTTC
TRBD2,TRBJ2-1,many,TRBV20-1,CSAKGLAGLNEQFF,TGCAGTGCTAAGGGACTAGCGGGGCTCAATGAGCAGTTCTTC
.,TRBJ2-7,few,TRBV7-9,CASSPQVSHEQYF,TGTGCCAGCAGCCCACAGGTCTCCCACGAGCAGTACTTC
TRBD1,TRBJ1-2,.,TRBV12-5,CASGFSNRGPYGYTF,TGTGCTAGTGGTTTCAGCAACAGGGGACCATATGGCTACACCTTC
.,TRBJ2-3,.,TRBV27,CASSTLDTQYF,TGTGCCAGCAGTACGTTAGATACGCAGTATTTT
.,TRBJ1-5,many,TRBV20-1,CSARTARVDQPQHF,TGCAGTGCTAGGACCGCCAGGGTTGATCAGCCCCAGCATTTT
.,TRBJ2-7,once,TRBV5-6,CASSWLDGHKTYEQYF,TGTGCCAGCAGTTGGCTAGACGGACACAAGACCTACGAGCAGTACTTC
.,TRBJ1-2,many,TRBV6-5,CASSSTMFGGYTF,TGTGCCAGCAGTTCGACAATGTTCGGTGGCTACACCTTC
TRBD1,TRBJ2-5,medium-sized,TRBV11-3,CASSPGTDQETQYF,TGTGCCAGCAGCCCTGGGACAGATCAAGAGACCCAGTACTTC
.,TRBJ2-5,many,TRBV29-1,CSVVIQEETQYF,TGCAGCGTTGTCATACAGGAAGAGACCCAGTACTTC
.,TRBJ1-1,medium-sized,TRBV7-9,CASSLGPARTEAFF,TGTGCCAGCAGCCTTGGACCGGCCCGCACTGAAGCTTTCTTT
TRBD1,TRBJ2-7,.,TRBV9,CASTPTGTSYEQYF,TGTGCCAGCACCCCGACAGGGACCTCCTACGAGCAGTACTTC
.,TRBJ2-5,few,TRBV15,CATSGGPPLETQYF,TGTGCCACCAGCGGAGGGCCCCCGCTGGAGACCCAGTACTTC
TRBD1,TRBJ1-2,few,TRBV6-5,CASSYNQGGAFGYTF,TGTGCCAGCAGTTACAACCAGGGGGGGGCGTTTGGCTACACCTTC
.,TRBJ2-7,many,TRBV7-2,CASSLVFKTYEQYF,TGTGCCAGCAGCTTAGTTTTCAAAACCTACGAGCAGTACTTC
.,TRBJ2-7,.,TRBV10-3,CAIGNGQNEQYF,TGTGCCATAGGAAACGGACAAAACGAGCAGTACTTC
.,TRBJ1-1,.,TRBV5-5,CASSLGGGRLAGEAFF,TGTGCCAGCAGCTTGGGCGGGGGGCGTTTGGCTGGGGAAGCTTTCTTT
.,TRBJ2-7,few,TRBV12-3/TRBV12-4,CASSLWLTDPGEQYF,TGTGCCAGCAGTTTATGGCTAACGGACCCGGGAGAGCAGTACTTC
.,TRBJ1-6,.,TRBV11-2,CASSLEGSGNSPLHF,TGTGCCAGCAGCTTAGAGGGGTCGGGAAATTCACCCCTCCACTTT
.,TRBJ1-4,.,TRBV10-1,CASRGRKCTQGTTNEKLFF,TGCGCCAGCAGGGGCCGGAAATGTACTCAAGGGACCACTAATGAAAAACTGTTTTTT
.,TRBJ1-1,few,TRBV20-1,CSARPSSSTEAFF,TGCAGTGCTAGACCCTCAAGTAGCACTGAAGCTTTCTTT
.,TRBJ2-1,.,TRBV7-9,CASGMTRISYNEQFF,TGTGCCAGCGGCATGACTAGGATCTCCTACAATGAGCAGTTCTTC
.,TRBJ1-1,.,TRBV10-1,CASSELVGMNTEAFF,TGCGCCAGCAGTGAGTTGGTAGGGATGAACACTGAAGCTTTCTTT
.,TRBJ2-3,many,TRBV29-1,CGFWTGVTDTQYF,TGCGGGTTTTGGACGGGGGTCACAGATACGCAGTATTTT
.,TRBJ1-1,few,TRBV20-1,CSARNRENTEAFF,TGCAGTGCGAGAAACAGGGAAAACACTGAAGCTTTCTTT
.,TRBJ1-1,many,TRBV10-2,CASSDRRQAMNTEAFF,TGCGCCAGCAGTGACCGTCGACAGGCCATGAACACTGAAGCTTTCTTT
TRBD2,TRBJ2-7,.,TRBV27,CASSAYSGGFSYEQYF,TGTGCCAGCAGTGCTTATAGCGGGGGGTTCTCCTACGAGCAGTACTTC
TRBD1,TRBJ1-3,.,TRBV25-1,CASSEGTGGHTIYF,TGTGCCAGCAGTGAGGGGACAGGAGGACACACCATATATTTT
.,TRBJ2-5,many,TRBV6-4,CASSEQPNDGTQYF,TGTGCCAGCAGCGAGCAACCTAACGATGGGACCCAGTACTTC
TRBD1,TRBJ1-1,.,TRBV13,CASSSYGTGHAFF,TGTGCCAGCAGCTCGTACGGGACAGGGCATGCTTTCTTT
TRBD2,TRBJ2-1,many,TRBV29-1,CSVRLAGLGKNEQFF,TGCAGCGTTCGACTAGCGGGGCTCGGGAAGAATGAGCAGTTCTTC
TRBD1,TRBJ2-2,few,TRBV29-1,CSVEQGARTGELFF,TGCAGCGTTGAACAGGGGGCGCGCACCGGGGAGCTGTTTTTT
.,TRBJ1-1,medium-sized,TRBV10-1,CASSGETEAFF,TGCGCCAGCAGCGGTGAAACTGAAGCTTTCTTT
TRBD1,TRBJ2-6,.,TRBV5-6,CASSIRQGTGANVLTF,TGTGCCAGCAGCATAAGACAGGGGACTGGGGCCAACGTCCTGACTTTC
TRBD1,TRBJ2-7,few,TRBV7-2,CASSLSGQGAPYEQYF,TGTGCCAGCAGCTTAAGCGGGCAGGGGGCTCCCTACGAGCAGTACTTC
.,TRBJ2-7,.,TRBV5-6,CASSRQAYEQYF,TGTGCCAGCAGCCGACAGGCCTACGAGCAGTACTTC
TRBD2,TRBJ2-5,.,TRBV12-3/TRBV12-4,CASSLHGGGETQYF,TGTGCCAGCAGTTTACATGGCGGGGGAGAGACCCAGTACTTC
.,TRBJ1-6,.,TRBV7-9,CASSLTVRGYSPLNF,TGTGCCAGCAGCTTAACTGTCAGGGGTTATTCACCCCTCAACTTT
TRBD1,TRBJ2-5,many,TRBV6-6,CASSRQGGETQYF,TGTGCCAGCAGCCGACAGGGTGGGGAGACCCAGTACTTC
TRBD1,TRBJ1-6,.,TRBV12-5,CASGRDRASGNSPLHF,TGTGCTAGTGGCCGCGACAGGGCTTCTGGTAATTCACCCCTCCACTTT
TRBD1,TRBJ2-7,.,TRBV13,CASSVAGTGLYEQYF,TGTGCCAGCAGCGTGGCCGGGACAGGGCTATACGAGCAGTACTTC
.,TRBJ1-1,.,TRBV5-1,CASSRTQGTYTEAFF,TGCGCCAGCAGCCGAACACAGGGTACCTACACTGAAGCTTTCTTT
.,TRBJ2-7,many,TRBV5-4,CASSSGQGRSYEQYF,TGTGCCAGCAGTTCTGGGCAGGGAAGGTCCTACGAGCAGTACTTC
TRBD1,TRBJ1-1,.,TRBV9,CASSSIQGANTEAFF,TGTGCCAGCAGCTCCATCCAGGGGGCGAACACTGAAGCTTTCTTT
.,TRBJ2-3,many,TRBV9,CASSVGATGRTDTQYF,TGTGCCAGCAGCGTAGGGGCCACAGGGAGAACGGATACGCAGTATTTT
.,TRBJ1-1,many,TRBV7-9,CASSPGPMNTEAFF,TGTGCCAGCAGCCCGGGGCCGATGAACACTGAAGCTTTCTTT
.,TRBJ2-5,many,TRBV18,CASSPEKETQYF,TGTGCCAGCTCACCAGAAAAAGAGACCCAGTACTTC
TRBD2,TRBJ2-1,.,TRBV7-3,CASSPRLAGGGDEQFF,TGTGCCAGCAGCCCCAGGTTGGCGGGGGGTGGCGATGAGCAGTTCTTC
.,TRBJ1-2,many,TRBV10-2,CASSPTENYGYTF,TGCGCCAGCAGTCCGACGGAGAACTATGGCTACACCTTC
TRBD1,TRBJ2-3,.,TRBV6-1,CASSERTGRADTQYF,TGTGCCAGCAGTGAGAGGACAGGGCGAGCAGATACGCAGTATTTT
.,TRBJ2-1,medium-sized,TRBV29-1,CSAGASNNEQFF,TGCAGCGCAGGGGCCTCCAACAATGAGCAGTTCTTC